This T cell receptor beta chain came from a study of cytomegalovirus exposure and HLA in healthy donors. Points on this clone: The antigen is undetermined.

General study points: Associated with cytomegalovirus, according to the listing, were around 170 TCR beta chains. In a later analysis, TCR beta V- and J-gene trimming showed a link to a missense DCLRE1C variant.

With 7 bases removed from V and 0 bases from J, the gap between germline ends came to 13 bases. The CDR3 is 14 amino acids. Germline assignment: CDR1 LNHDA and CDR2 SQIVND (reference sequence). It was with 60 Vbeta and 13 Jbeta primers that the PCR ran. Repertoires were generated with immunoSEQ multiplex PCR, while TCRdb's copy carries only in-frame clones and drops some. This sample contains just over 20,000 clones. Sequenced: PBMCs. J is TRBJ2-7 and V is TRBV19; D ambiguous. The TCR originated in a man in his sixties in good health and CMV-seropositive. CDR3 sequence (DNA): TGTGCCAGTACCCCTAATGGCGGCTCCTACGAGCAGTACTTC. Its protein is CASTPNGGSYEQYF.